The present entry profiles one TCR beta chain with its context. The authors' processing: Cell counts per sample came from amplifying reference gene primers. Clones were sequenced by immunoSEQ multiplex PCR, and TCRdb holds only the in-frame ones, with some missing. The DNA was the basis for D and trimming; V, J and clone size are from that table. Here the sample spans some 220,000 clones, 80% being singletons. V gave up 4 bases and J gave up 3 bases; unmatched junction bases: 5. The CDR3 runs to 15 residues. Germline loops: CDR1 SGHRS, CDR2 YFSETQ. These data come from a study of blood T cell repertoires in COVID-19. On the study more broadly: Material from acute and convalescent COVID-19 was sourced from the United States, Italy and Spain. Sample material is recorded as cDNA or gDNA derived from T cells, B-cell-depleted T cells, or PBMCs.

The TCR comes from a woman in her seventies with acute or convalescent COVID-19. The sample consisted of peripheral blood. V usage is TRBV5-1 and J usage is TRBJ1-5; 9 bases agree with TRBD1. The CDR3 here is CASSAGTGFNQPQHF. DNA for the CDR3: TGCGCCAGCAGCGCCGGGACAGGGTTCAATCAGCCCCAGCATTTT.